This T cell receptor beta chain is drawn from a study of cytomegalovirus exposure and HLA in healthy donors. Findings and caveats of the study: Follow-up analysis seemed to connect common viral pathogens with several of the most significant clusters identified. Sequencing probably produced one cluster of sequence variants that were highly shared.

Healthy bone marrow donors formed the donor group. Details on this clone: The antigen is unknown.

Germline V lookup: CDR1 SGDLS, CDR2 YYNGEE. V was cut by 3 bases and J by 0 bases, with 13 bases left in between. The CDR3 runs to 16 residues. PCR amplification relied on 60 Vbeta primers (plus 13 Jbeta primers). Assay: immunoSEQ multiplex PCR; the TCRdb copy retains only in-frame clones and omits some. The table lists about 120,000 clones, around 69% of them singletons. This clonotype was obtained from a man aged 50 to 60 in good health and CMV-seropositive. Sequencing used PBMCs. This sequence joins TRBV9 and TRBJ2-1, with a tentative D call TRBD2 (6 bases). In nucleotides, the CDR3 is TGTGCCAGCAGCGCCTTAGCGGCAAGCTCCTACAATGAGCAGTTCTTC. It translates to CASSALAASSYNEQFF. Together with reference TRBV9 and TRBJ2-1, the CDR3 gives the full variable domain: DSGVTQTPKHLITATGQRVTLRCSPRSGDLSVYWYQQSLDQGLQFLIQYYNGEERAKGNILERFSAQQFPDLHSELNLSSLELGDSALYFCASSALAASSYNEQFFGPGTRLTVL.